In its sample, the clone carrying this T cell receptor beta chain was seen many times. The extraction recovered at least 5.5 micrograms of total RNA per sample. The second PCR ran roughly 6 to 11 cycles with a sample-barcoded 5' primer and J-beta primers. No fewer than 2.5 million CDR3-containing paired-end reads came from each sample. TCRdb redid the calling of the 5' RACE reads with MiXCR, one entry per CDR3 protein. The table lists some 700,000 distinct CDR3 sequences, about a fifth of them singletons. The data originate from a study of blood T cells in healthy people across ages. At the level of the study: T cells yielded about one barcoded beta molecule per two cells through template switching.

The CDR3 is 14 residues long. With 2 bases removed from V and 1 base from J, the gap between germline ends came to 7 bases. The receptor was derived from an older man in good health. Source material: blood. V is TRBV12-3 or TRBV12-4 and J is TRBJ2-3; D is ambiguous. This CDR3 is CASSLRVGTDTQYF. The DNA for the CDR3 is TGTGCCAGCAGTTTAAGGGTAGGCACAGATACGCAGTATTTT.